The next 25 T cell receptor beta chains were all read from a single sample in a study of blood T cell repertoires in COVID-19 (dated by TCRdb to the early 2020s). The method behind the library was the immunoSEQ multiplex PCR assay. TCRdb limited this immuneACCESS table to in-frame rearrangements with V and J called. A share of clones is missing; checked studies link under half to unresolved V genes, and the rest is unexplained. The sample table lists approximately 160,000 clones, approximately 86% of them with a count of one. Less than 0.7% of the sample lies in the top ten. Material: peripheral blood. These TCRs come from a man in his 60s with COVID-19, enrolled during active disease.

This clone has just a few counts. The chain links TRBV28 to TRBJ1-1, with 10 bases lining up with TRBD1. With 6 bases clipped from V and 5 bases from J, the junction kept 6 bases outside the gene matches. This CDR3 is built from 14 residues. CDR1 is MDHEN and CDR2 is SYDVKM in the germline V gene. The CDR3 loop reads CASRSTGGRTEAFF. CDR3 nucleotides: TGTGCCAGCAGGTCGACAGGGGGCAGGACTGAAGCTTTCTTT.

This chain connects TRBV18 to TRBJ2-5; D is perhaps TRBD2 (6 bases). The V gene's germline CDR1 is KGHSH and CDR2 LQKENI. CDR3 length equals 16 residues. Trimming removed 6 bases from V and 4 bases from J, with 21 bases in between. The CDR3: CASSHNYGGAGETQYF. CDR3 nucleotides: TGTGCCAGCTCTCATAACTACGGGGGAGCGGGAGAGACCCAGTACTTC.

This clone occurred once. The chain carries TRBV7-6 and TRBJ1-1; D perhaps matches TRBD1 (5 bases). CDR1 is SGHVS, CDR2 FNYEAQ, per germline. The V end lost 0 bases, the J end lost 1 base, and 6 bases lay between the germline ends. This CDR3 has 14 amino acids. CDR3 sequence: CASSLADRNTEAFF. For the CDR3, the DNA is TGTGCCAGCAGCTTAGCCGACAGGAACACTGAAGCTTTCTTT.

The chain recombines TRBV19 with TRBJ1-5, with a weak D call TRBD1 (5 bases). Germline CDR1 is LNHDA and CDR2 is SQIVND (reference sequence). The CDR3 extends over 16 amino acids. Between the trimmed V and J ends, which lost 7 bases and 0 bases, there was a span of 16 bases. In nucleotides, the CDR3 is TGTGCCAGTAAAGGAGGGGTACCAAATAGCAATCAGCCCCAGCATTTT. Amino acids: CASKGGVPNSNQPQHF.

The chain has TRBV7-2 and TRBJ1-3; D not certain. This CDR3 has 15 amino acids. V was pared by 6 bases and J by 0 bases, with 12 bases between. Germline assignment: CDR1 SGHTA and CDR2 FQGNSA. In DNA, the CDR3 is TGTGCCAGCAGTCCGGGGAGACACTCTGGAAACACCATATATTTT. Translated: CASSPGRHSGNTIYF.

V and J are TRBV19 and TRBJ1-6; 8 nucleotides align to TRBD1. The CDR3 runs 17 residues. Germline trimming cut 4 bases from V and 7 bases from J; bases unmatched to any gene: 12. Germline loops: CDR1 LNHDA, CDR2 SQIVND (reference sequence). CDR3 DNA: TGTGCCAGTAGTAATGGCGTCGGACAGGGAGGGAATTCACCCCTCCACTTT. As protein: CASSNGVGQGGNSPLHF.

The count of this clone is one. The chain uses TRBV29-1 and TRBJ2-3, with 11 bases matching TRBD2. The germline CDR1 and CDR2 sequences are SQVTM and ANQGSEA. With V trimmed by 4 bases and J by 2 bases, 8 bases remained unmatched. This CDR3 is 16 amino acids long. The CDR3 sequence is CSVGITSGGPTDTQYF. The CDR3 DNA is TGCAGCGTTGGGATTACTAGCGGGGGCCCCACAGATACGCAGTATTTT.

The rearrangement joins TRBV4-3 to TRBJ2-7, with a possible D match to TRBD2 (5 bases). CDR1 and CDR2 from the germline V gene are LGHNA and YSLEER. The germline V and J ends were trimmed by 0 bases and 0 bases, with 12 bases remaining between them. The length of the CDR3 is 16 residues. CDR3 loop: CASSQERAVRSYEQYF. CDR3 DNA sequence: TGCGCCAGCAGCCAAGAGAGGGCGGTCCGCTCCTACGAGCAGTACTTC.

The CDR3 coding sequence is TGTGCCAGCCACCAGGGCGAAGGCAGGACGGGGAACACTGAAGCTTTCTTT. This encodes CASHQGEGRTGNTEAFF. The V gene is TRBV27, the J gene TRBJ1-1; possibly TRBD1 for D (5 bases). V gave up 8 bases and J gave up 1 base, with 23 bases separating them. Germline V lookup: CDR1 MNHEY, CDR2 SMNVEV (reference sequence). The CDR3 runs to 17 residues.

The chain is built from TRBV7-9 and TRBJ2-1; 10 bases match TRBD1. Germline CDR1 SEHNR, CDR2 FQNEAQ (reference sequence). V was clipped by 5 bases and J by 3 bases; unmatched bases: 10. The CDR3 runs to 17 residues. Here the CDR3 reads CASSALGGTGVYNEQFF. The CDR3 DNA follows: TGTGCCAGCAGCGCCCTGGGAGGGACAGGGGTCTACAATGAGCAGTTCTTC.

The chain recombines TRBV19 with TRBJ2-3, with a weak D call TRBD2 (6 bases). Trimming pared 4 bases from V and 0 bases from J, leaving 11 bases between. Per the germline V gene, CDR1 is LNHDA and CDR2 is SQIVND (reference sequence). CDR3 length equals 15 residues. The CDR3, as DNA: TGTGCCAGTAGTACAGGAGGGATGAGCACAGATACGCAGTATTTT. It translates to CASSTGGMSTDTQYF.

The CDR3 DNA follows: TGTGCCAGCAGTTACCCCCTTCACAAACCAAGCACAGATACGCAGTATTTT. It encodes CASSYPLHKPSTDTQYF. The rearrangement joins TRBV6-2 or TRBV6-3 to TRBJ2-3; D call uncertain. The CDR3 spans 17 residues. Trimming cost V 2 bases and J 0 bases, with 15 bases left between them. CDR1 is MNHEY, CDR2 SVGEGT, per germline.

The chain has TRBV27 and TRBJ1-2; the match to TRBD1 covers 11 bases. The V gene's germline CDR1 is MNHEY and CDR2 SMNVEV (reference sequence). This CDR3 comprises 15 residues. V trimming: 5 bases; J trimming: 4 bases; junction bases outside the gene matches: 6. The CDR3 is CASSQDRGRLYGYTF. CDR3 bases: TGTGCCAGCAGTCAGGACAGGGGGCGGCTCTATGGCTACACCTTC.

CDR3 amino acids: CASSRQTLYTF. For the CDR3, the DNA is TGTGCCAGCAGCCGACAGACACTATACACCTTC. The chain uses TRBV6-2 or TRBV6-3 and TRBJ1-2; TRBD1 might be the D (5 bases). The CDR3 is made up of 11 amino acids. Looked up from germline, CDR1 is MNHEY and CDR2 is SVGEGT. V gave up 6 bases and J gave up 11 bases, with 13 bases separating them.

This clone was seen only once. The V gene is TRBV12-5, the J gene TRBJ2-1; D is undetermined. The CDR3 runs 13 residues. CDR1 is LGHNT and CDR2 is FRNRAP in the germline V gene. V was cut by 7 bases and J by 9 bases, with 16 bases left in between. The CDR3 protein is CASDLVAGGEQFF. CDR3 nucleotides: TGTGCTAGTGATCTCGTCGCCGGCGGTGAGCAGTTCTTC. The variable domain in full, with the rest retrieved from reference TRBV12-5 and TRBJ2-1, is DARVTQTPRHKVTEMGQEVTMRCQPILGHNTVFWYRQTMMQGLELLAYFRNRAPLDDSGMPKDRFSAEMPDATLATLKIQPSEPRDSAVYFCASDLVAGGEQFFGPGTRLTVL.

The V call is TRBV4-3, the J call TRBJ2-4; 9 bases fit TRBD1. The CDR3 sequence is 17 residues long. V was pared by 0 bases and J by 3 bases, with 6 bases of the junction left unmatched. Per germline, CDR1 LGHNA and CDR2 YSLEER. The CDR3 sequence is CASSQDPTGGVKNIQYF. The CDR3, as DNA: TGCGCCAGCAGCCAAGATCCCACAGGGGGCGTCAAAAACATTCAGTACTTC.

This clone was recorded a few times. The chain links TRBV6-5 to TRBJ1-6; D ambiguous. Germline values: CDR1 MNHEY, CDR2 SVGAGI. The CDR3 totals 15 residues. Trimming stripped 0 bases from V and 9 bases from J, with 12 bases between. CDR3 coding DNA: TGTGCCAGCAGTTACTCGAGCGGCCGGGTTTCACCCCTCCACTTT. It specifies CASSYSSGRVSPLHF.

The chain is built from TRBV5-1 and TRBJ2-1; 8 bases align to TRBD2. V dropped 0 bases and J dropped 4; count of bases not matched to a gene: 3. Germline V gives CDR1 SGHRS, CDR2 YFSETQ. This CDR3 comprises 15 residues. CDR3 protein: CASSLAQRGYNEQFF. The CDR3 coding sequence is TGCGCCAGCAGCTTGGCCCAGCGGGGGTACAATGAGCAGTTCTTC.

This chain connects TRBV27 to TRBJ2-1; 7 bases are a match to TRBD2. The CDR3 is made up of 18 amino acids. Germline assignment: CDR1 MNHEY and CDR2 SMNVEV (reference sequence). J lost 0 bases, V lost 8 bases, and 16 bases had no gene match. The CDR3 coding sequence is TGTGCCAGCCTGCCCCGTCTTACGCGGGAGACCTCCTACAATGAGCAGTTCTTC. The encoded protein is CASLPRLTRETSYNEQFF.

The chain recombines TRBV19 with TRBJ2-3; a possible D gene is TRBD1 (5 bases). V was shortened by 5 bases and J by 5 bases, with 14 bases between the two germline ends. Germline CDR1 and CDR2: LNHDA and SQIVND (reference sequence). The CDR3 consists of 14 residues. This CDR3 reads CASSRRTTGDTQYF. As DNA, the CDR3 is TGTGCCAGTAGTCGCAGGACAACTGGAGATACGCAGTATTTT.

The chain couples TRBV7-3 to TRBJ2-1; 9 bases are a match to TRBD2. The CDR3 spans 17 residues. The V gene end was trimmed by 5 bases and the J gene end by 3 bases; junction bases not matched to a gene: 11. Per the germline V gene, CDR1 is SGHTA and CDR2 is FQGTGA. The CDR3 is CASSEGRLAGVYNEQFF. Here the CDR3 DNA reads TGTGCCAGCAGCGAAGGCCGATTAGCGGGAGTCTACAATGAGCAGTTCTTC.

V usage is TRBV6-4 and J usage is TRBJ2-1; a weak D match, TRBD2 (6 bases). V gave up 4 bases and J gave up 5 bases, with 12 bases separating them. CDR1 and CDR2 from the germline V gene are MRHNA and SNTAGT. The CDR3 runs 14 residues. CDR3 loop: CASSVSGRHNEQFF. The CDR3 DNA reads TGTGCCAGCAGTGTAAGCGGGCGACACAATGAGCAGTTCTTC.

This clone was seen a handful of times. CDR3 sequence reads: CASSSGTGTGELFF. DNA of the CDR3: TGTGCCAGCAGCTCCGGGACAGGGACCGGGGAGCTGTTTTTT. The chain couples TRBV5-8 to TRBJ2-2; 9 bases fit TRBD1. This CDR3 has 14 residues. Looked up from germline, CDR1 is SGHTS and CDR2 is YDEGEE. The junction had 2 bases not matched to a gene; V was cut back by 3 bases and J by 5 bases.

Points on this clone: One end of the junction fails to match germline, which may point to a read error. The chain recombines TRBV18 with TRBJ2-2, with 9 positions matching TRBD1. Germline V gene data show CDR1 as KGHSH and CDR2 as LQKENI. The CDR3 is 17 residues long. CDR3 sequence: CASSPPRDRVEHRGAVF. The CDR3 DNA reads TGTGCCAGCTCACCGCCAAGGGACAGGGTCGAACACCGGGGAGCTGTTTTT.

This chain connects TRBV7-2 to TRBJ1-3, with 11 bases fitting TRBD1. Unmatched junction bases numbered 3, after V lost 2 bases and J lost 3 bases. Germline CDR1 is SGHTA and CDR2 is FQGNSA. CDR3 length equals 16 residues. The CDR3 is CASSLTDRGHGNTIYF. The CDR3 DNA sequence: TGTGCCAGCAGCTTAACGGACAGGGGGCATGGAAACACCATATATTTT.